The rows below give T cell receptor beta chains drawn from one sample of a study of T cells after somatic rescue of genetic block. Profiled with immunoSEQ multiplex PCR; TCRdb holds only in-frame clones, not every one. This sample yields roughly 92,000 clones, of which approximately 90% are seen a single time; 1.6% belongs to the top ten. The source material was peripheral blood mononuclear cells (PBMCs). The source is a woman between 18 and 29 years old. Both conserved end residues are part of each CDR3. Each record gives: J gene, V gene, CDR3 protein.

TRBJ2-5 TRBV11-2 CASSLGAGGHQETQYF
TRBJ2-7 TRBV7-9 CASSSEEASYGSYEQYF
TRBJ2-1 TRBV18 CASSPGGPTYNEQFF
TRBJ2-2 TRBV5-1 CASSLAPGHNTGELFF
TRBJ1-1 TRBV10-1 CASSESPLNTEAFF
TRBJ2-4 TRBV11-2 CASSLDTFNGGVDKNIQYF
TRBJ1-3 TRBV6-6 CASSFLTGGGNTIYF
TRBJ1-2 TRBV6-6 CASSEGQGAYGYTF
TRBJ2-7 TRBV13 CASSFGGNYEQYF
TRBJ1-5 TRBV29-1 CSVSDRGLDEAQHF
TRBJ2-1 TRBV5-5 CASSLGSYNEQFF
TRBJ2-1 TRBV5-6 CASSLGRQLLALTYNEQFF
TRBJ2-1 TRBV6-1 CASSGLADYNEQFF
TRBJ1-2 TRBV5-6 CASSWDRETNYGYTF
TRBJ2-4 TRBV7-9 CASSPPTSGSGRNIQYF
TRBJ1-1 TRBV21-1 CASIKRRPALVEAFF
TRBJ1-1 TRBV7-6 CASSAGQAFREDTEAFF
TRBJ2-1 TRBV9 CASSVGIGSYNEQFF
TRBJ1-3 TRBV6-1 CASSEMVFLSNTIYF
TRBJ2-7 TRBV29-1 CSVEGQGVEHYEQYF
TRBJ2-7 TRBV7-9 CASSKPAPGTDVLEQYF
TRBJ2-2 TRBV30 CAWRPAGGAFGELFF
TRBJ2-7 TRBV21-1 CASSIAAEESHYEQYF
TRBJ2-2 TRBV9 CASSVGLANTGELFF
TRBJ2-5 TRBV5-8 CASSLGQGETQYF
TRBJ2-1 TRBV5-5 CAWGNEQFF
TRBJ1-5 TRBV29-1 CSVTGGGGQPQHF
TRBJ2-1 TRBV11-1 CASSSKQGRLYNEQFF
TRBJ2-1 TRBV7-9 CASSGRPSGSPYNEQFF
TRBJ1-1 TRBV7-8 CASSSPSGQGTEAFF
TRBJ2-6 TRBV10-3 CAISESMAALRSGANVLTF